The 32 T cell receptor beta chains given below trace back to one sample, sequenced in a study of CD4+ T cells in melanoma. Sequenced by immunoSEQ multiplex PCR; TCRdb stores in-frame clones only, minus some. The sample holds around 15,000 clones, 50% to 75% seen once. Sequences were obtained from cells from a culture (not recorded whether cultured in vitro). These receptors came from a human donor with melanoma.

This clone was counted between two and nine times. This chain links TRBV6-1 with TRBJ1-2; perhaps TRBD1 as D (5 bases). The CDR3 length is 14 residues. Germline V gene sequence: CDR1 MNHNS, CDR2 SASEGT. The V and J ends lost 3 bases and 4 bases respectively, with 12 bases between them. The CDR3 region is CASSEGTGLYGYTF. In nucleotides, the CDR3 is TGTGCCAGCAGTGAGGGGACGGGACTCTATGGCTACACCTTC.

J is TRBJ1-1 and V is TRBV18; a possible D gene is TRBD1 (6 bases). Germline values: CDR1 KGHSH, CDR2 LQKENI. The CDR3 sequence is 16 residues long. V was trimmed by 2 bases and J by 2 bases, leaving 15 bases between them. CDR3 DNA: TGTGCCAGCTCACCATCCCAGGGGAAGGGAAACACTGAAGCTTTCTTT. Protein: CASSPSQGKGNTEAFF.

This clone was found a few times. The V call is TRBV29-1, the J call TRBJ1-3; D not resolved. Germline loops: CDR1 SQVTM, CDR2 ANQGSEA. The CDR3 runs to 12 residues. V was pared by 6 bases and J by 1 base, with 7 bases between. This CDR3 reads CSVRTSGNTIYF. Here the CDR3 DNA reads TGCAGCGTCCGGACTTCTGGAAACACCATATATTTT.

This clone is deemed medium-sized. The rearrangement uses TRBV7-3 and TRBJ1-6, with D possibly matching TRBD1 (5 bases). Germline V gene lookup returns CDR1 SGHTA and CDR2 FQGTGA. The length of the CDR3 is 15 residues. Trimming left V 5 bases short and J 9 bases short, with 17 bases between. The CDR3 protein is CASSLSGGGGSPLHF. CDR3 nucleotides: TGTGCCAGCAGCCTCAGCGGAGGCGGGGGTTCACCCCTCCACTTT.

The CDR3 sequence is CASSYGQNTEAFF. The DNA of the CDR3 is TGTGCCAGCAGTTACGGACAGAACACTGAAGCTTTCTTT. The chain joins TRBV7-6 to TRBJ1-1; D might be TRBD1 (5 bases). Germline values: CDR1 SGHVS, CDR2 FNYEAQ. Trimming removed 6 bases from V and 1 base from J, with 9 bases in between. This CDR3 region has 13 residues.

V and J are TRBV29-1 and TRBJ2-5; 10 nucleotides align to TRBD2. Germline V CDR1 and CDR2: SQVTM, ANQGSEA. There are 13 residues in the CDR3. Trimming removed 7 bases from V and 5 bases from J; junction bases left unmatched: 7. The CDR3 nucleotides are TGCAGCGCTGGACTAGCGGCGTCGGAGACCCAGTACTTC. Protein sequence: CSAGLAASETQYF.

This sequence joins TRBV30 and TRBJ1-2; D perhaps matches TRBD1 (6 bases). The CDR3 is made up of 14 amino acids. The germline CDR1 and CDR2 sequences are GTSNPN and SVGIG (reference sequence). Trimming cost V 0 bases and J 8 bases, with 16 bases left between them. The CDR3 loop is CAWSVGGGGLGYTF. The CDR3 DNA follows: TGTGCCTGGAGTGTCGGAGGGGGGGGATTAGGCTACACCTTC.

The rearrangement links TRBV2 to TRBJ2-1, with unresolved D. CDR3 length: 14 residues. V was shortened by 5 bases and J by 9 bases, with 17 bases between the two germline ends. Germline lookup yields CDR1 SNHLY and CDR2 FYNNEI. The CDR3 is CASSLRVGRAEQFF. CDR3 nucleotide sequence: TGTGCCAGCAGTCTACGCGTGGGAAGAGCTGAGCAGTTCTTC.

The CDR3 nucleotides are TGTGCCAGCAGTTCCCGGAGGGGGCTGTCGCATGGCTACACCTTC. Encoded protein: CASSSRRGLSHGYTF. The chain combines TRBV27 with TRBJ1-2, with 7 bases fitting TRBD1. Germline CDR1 is MNHEY and CDR2 is SMNVEV (reference sequence). J gave up 6 bases and V 4 bases, and 11 bases lay outside the gene matches. This CDR3 has 15 amino acids.

The chain links TRBV7-6 to TRBJ2-7; 9 nucleotides line up with TRBD1. Germline V lookup: CDR1 SGHVS, CDR2 FNYEAQ. J gave up 1 base and V 0 bases, and 4 bases lay outside the gene matches. The CDR3 totals 16 residues. The CDR3 sequence is CASSLAAGTGSYEQYF. For the CDR3, the DNA is TGTGCCAGCAGCTTAGCAGCGGGGACAGGGTCCTACGAGCAGTACTTC. The full variable domain, rest sourced from reference TRBV7-6 and TRBJ2-7, is GAGVSQSPRYKVTKRGQDVALRCDPISGHVSLYWYRQALGQGPEFLTYFNYEAQQDKSGLPNDRFSAERPEGSISTLTIQRTEQRDSAMYRCASSLAAGTGSYEQYFGPGTRLTVT.

The chain joins TRBV6-5 to TRBJ1-2; D ambiguous. This CDR3 spans 15 amino acids. The V gene's germline CDR1 is MNHEY and CDR2 SVGAGI. V was clipped by 6 bases and J by 0 bases, with 14 bases between them. CDR3 coding DNA: TGTGCCAGCAGACGCTACCTCGGATCTAACTATGGCTACACCTTC. Translation gives CASRRYLGSNYGYTF.

This clone came up a few times. V usage is TRBV7-9 and J usage is TRBJ2-7, with unresolved D. V lost 9 bases, J lost 4 bases, and 16 bases lay in between. CDR1 and CDR2 from the germline V gene are SEHNR and FQNEAQ (reference sequence). The CDR3 covers 13 residues. CDR3 loop: CASRPRVGYEQYF. In nucleotides, the CDR3 is TGTGCCAGTCGTCCTCGGGTCGGGTACGAGCAGTACTTC.

The table lists this clone with a count of one. The genes are TRBV18 and TRBJ2-7; a weak D match, TRBD2 (5 bases). Trimming shortened V by 5 bases and J by 0 bases, and 8 bases separated the two germline ends. CDR1 and CDR2 (germline): KGHSH, LQKENI. This CDR3 is 13 amino acids long. The chain's CDR3 is CASSSTSSYEQYF. DNA of the CDR3: TGTGCCAGCTCATCCACTAGCTCCTACGAGCAGTACTTC.

This clone was detected only a few times. The V and J genes are TRBV9 and TRBJ1-4, with D possibly matching TRBD1 (6 bases). V was clipped by 3 bases and J by 14 bases, with 26 bases between them. Germline values: CDR1 SGDLS, CDR2 YYNGEE. The CDR3 contains 16 residues. CDR3 loop: CASSAGGTKVRSGLFF. The CDR3 coding sequence is TGTGCCAGCAGCGCGGGGGGGACAAAGGTTCGATCGGGGCTGTTTTTT.

This chain joins TRBV9 and TRBJ2-1; D remains ambiguous. This CDR3 is built from 13 residues. The V gene lost 1 base and the J gene lost 2 bases, with 4 bases spanning the gap. Germline loops: CDR1 SGDLS, CDR2 YYNGEE. CDR3 protein: CASSVSTYNEQFF. CDR3 nucleotides: TGTGCCAGCAGCGTATCAACCTACAATGAGCAGTTCTTC.

This chain connects TRBV6-5 to TRBJ1-1; D may be TRBD1 (5 bases). Germline values: CDR1 MNHEY, CDR2 SVGAGI. The CDR3 has 14 residues. V lost 5 bases and J lost 1, with 11 bases in between. CDR3 in amino acids: CASSETEANTEAFF. CDR3 nucleotides: TGTGCCAGCAGTGAGACAGAGGCGAACACTGAAGCTTTCTTT.

The genes are TRBV7-2 and TRBJ2-7; D uncertain. The CDR3 contains 14 residues. CDR1 is SGHTA, CDR2 FQGNSA, per germline. Between the trimmed V and J ends, which lost 1 base and 3 bases, there was a span of 10 bases. The CDR3 nucleotides read TGTGCCAGCAGCTTAGGGGCAAGCTACTACGAGCAGTACTTC. Translation: CASSLGASYYEQYF.

The chain employs TRBV19 and TRBJ2-3, with no clear D. V dropped 6 bases and J dropped 3 bases, with 7 bases sitting between them. Germline assignment: CDR1 LNHDA and CDR2 SQIVND (reference sequence). The CDR3 runs 12 residues. CDR3 sequence reads: CASRGQTDTQYF. The DNA of the CDR3 is TGTGCCAGTAGGGGTCAGACAGATACGCAGTATTTT.

The CDR3 loop reads CASSPRTGPEAFF. The CDR3 DNA reads TGTGCCAGCTCACCGCGGACAGGGCCTGAAGCTTTCTTT. The chain combines TRBV18 with TRBJ1-1; 8 bases map to TRBD1. This CDR3 spans 13 amino acids. Trimming cost V 3 bases and J 6 bases; bases outside gene matches: 3. The germline CDR1 and CDR2 sequences are KGHSH and LQKENI.

Only a few counts were recorded for this clone. V gene TRBV7-6 combines with J gene TRBJ1-1; D unresolved. Trimming stripped 2 bases from V and 3 bases from J, with 7 bases between. The length of the CDR3 is 13 residues. Germline loops: CDR1 SGHVS, CDR2 FNYEAQ. The CDR3 DNA reads TGTGCCAGCAGCTTACAAGATTACACTGAAGCTTTCTTT. It encodes CASSLQDYTEAFF.

V usage is TRBV5-5 and J usage is TRBJ1-1; D is unclear. The CDR3 has 15 residues. The V and J ends lost 0 bases and 1 base respectively, with 10 bases between them. Germline V CDR1 and CDR2: SGHKS, YYEKEE (reference sequence). CDR3 sequence reads: CASSLDRGRNTEAFF. The CDR3 region has the DNA TGTGCCAGCAGCTTGGACCGGGGAAGGAACACTGAAGCTTTCTTT.

This clone was detected only once. This rearrangement joins TRBV6-1 to TRBJ2-3; D might be TRBD2 (7 bases). V lost 1 base to trimming and J lost 6 bases, with 14 bases between them. Germline CDR1 and CDR2: MNHNS and SASEGT. This CDR3 region has 15 residues. CDR3 protein: CASSEVWGGLDTQYF. The CDR3 coding sequence is TGTGCCAGCAGTGAAGTGTGGGGGGGCCTCGATACGCAGTATTTT.

This clone was found a few times. The genes are TRBV2 and TRBJ2-5; 10 nucleotides align to TRBD2. The CDR3 has 14 residues. Germline V gene sequence: CDR1 SNHLY, CDR2 FYNNEI. Trimming at V came to 4 bases and at J to 7 bases, leaving 6 bases not matched to a gene. The DNA of the CDR3 is TGTGCCAGCAGTGTGGAGCGGGGGGGCGGGACCCAGTACTTC. As protein: CASSVERGGGTQYF.

This clone was seen once. This chain connects TRBV4-2 to TRBJ2-5, with D perhaps TRBD2 (6 bases). The CDR3 has 14 residues. The germline V and J ends were trimmed by 2 bases and 3 bases, with 10 bases remaining between them. Germline CDR1 and CDR2: LGHNA and YNFKEQ. The CDR3 DNA sequence: TGTGCCAGCAGCCAAAGTGGGACTGAAGAGACCCAGTACTTC. Translated, it gives CASSQSGTEETQYF.

The chain has TRBV5-1 and TRBJ1-1; D is ambiguous. The CDR3 covers 15 residues. The germline V gene has CDR1 SGHRS and CDR2 YFSETQ. V dropped 3 bases and J dropped 0 bases, with 12 bases sitting between them. The CDR3 spells CASSSLSTMNTEAFF. The CDR3 nucleotides are TGCGCCAGCAGCTCCCTCAGTACAATGAACACTGAAGCTTTCTTT.

This clone has only a few counts. This sequence joins TRBV29-1 and TRBJ1-2, with D possibly being TRBD1 (5 bases). This CDR3 is 14 amino acids long. Trimming pared 6 bases from V and 0 bases from J, leaving 14 bases between. In germline, CDR1 is SQVTM, CDR2 ANQGSEA. The CDR3 loop reads CSVRTGITNYGYTF. CDR3 sequence (DNA): TGCAGCGTGAGAACAGGAATTACTAACTATGGCTACACCTTC. Looking up the rest from reference TRBV29-1 and TRBJ1-2 gives the full variable domain: SAVISQKPSRDICQRGTSLTIQCQVDSQVTMMFWYRQQPGQSLTLIATANQGSEATYESGFVIDKFPISRPNLTFSTLTVSNMSPEDSSIYLCSVRTGITNYGYTFGSGTRLTVV.

This chain joins TRBV9 and TRBJ1-5; D gene unclear. V was cut by 2 bases and J by 7 bases, with 10 bases left in between. There are 13 residues in the CDR3. Germline lookup yields CDR1 SGDLS and CDR2 YYNGEE. CDR3 loop: CASSVGVWQPQHF. As DNA, the CDR3 is TGTGCCAGCAGCGTCGGGGTCTGGCAGCCCCAGCATTTT. Full variable domain (outside the CDR3, taken from reference TRBV9 and TRBJ1-5): DSGVTQTPKHLITATGQRVTLRCSPRSGDLSVYWYQQSLDQGLQFLIQYYNGEERAKGNILERFSAQQFPDLHSELNLSSLELGDSALYFCASSVGVWQPQHFGDGTRLSIL.

The CDR3 sequence: CASSPNTGTDTQYF. The CDR3 bases are TGTGCCAGCTCCCCGAATACTGGCACAGATACGCAGTATTTT. The chain couples TRBV18 to TRBJ2-3; D ambiguous. V gave up 6 bases and J gave up 1 base, with 11 bases separating them. Germline CDR1 KGHSH, CDR2 LQKENI. The CDR3 consists of 14 residues.

This sequence joins TRBV5-5 and TRBJ1-6; a possible D gene is TRBD1 (6 bases). V shed 0 bases and J shed 14 bases, with 18 bases lying between them. The germline V gene has CDR1 SGHKS and CDR2 YYEKEE (reference sequence). The CDR3 length is 15 residues. The CDR3 spells CASSLEDSRHGALHF. The CDR3 DNA reads as TGTGCCAGCAGCTTGGAGGACAGTCGGCATGGGGCCCTCCACTTT.

A few counts support this clone. J is TRBJ2-5 and V is TRBV29-1, with 7 nucleotides matching TRBD2. This CDR3 has 13 residues. Germline V gene lookup returns CDR1 SQVTM and CDR2 ANQGSEA. The ends lost 4 bases at V and 4 bases at J; junction bases unmatched: 6. CDR3 protein: CSVVSGLGETQYF. The CDR3 region has the DNA TGCAGCGTTGTCTCCGGACTAGGAGAGACCCAGTACTTC. Complete variable domain (other parts from reference TRBV29-1 and TRBJ2-5): SAVISQKPSRDICQRGTSLTIQCQVDSQVTMMFWYRQQPGQSLTLIATANQGSEATYESGFVIDKFPISRPNLTFSTLTVSNMSPEDSSIYLCSVVSGLGETQYFGPGTRLLVL.

The chain recombines TRBV11-3 with TRBJ2-7; unclear D gene. V was cut by 0 bases and J by 5 bases, with 8 bases left in between. The CDR3 is 13 residues long. CDR1 and CDR2 (germline): SGHNT, YENEEA. The CDR3 DNA sequence: TGTGCCAGCAGCTTAGAACCGGGCCACGAGCAGTACTTC. It codes for CASSLEPGHEQYF.

The chain has TRBV30 and TRBJ1-6, with 7 bases lining up with TRBD1. The germline CDR1 and CDR2 sequences are GTSNPN and SVGIG (reference sequence). The CDR3 contains 14 residues. Germline trimming cut 2 bases from V and 10 bases from J; bases unmatched to any gene: 8. CDR3 nucleotides: TGTGCCTGGAGTACAGGGGCCGACGGATCACCCCTCCACTTT. This codes for CAWSTGADGSPLHF. The whole variable domain, remainder taken from reference TRBV30 and TRBJ1-6, is SQTIHQWPATLVQPVGSPLSLECTVEGTSNPNLYWYRQAAGRGLQLLFYSVGIGQISSEVPQNLSASRPQDRQFILSSKKLLLSDSGFYLCAWSTGADGSPLHFGNGTRLTVT.